These T cell receptor beta chains were read from a single sample in a study of regulatory T cells in long-lasting Graves disease. TCRdb called the multiplex PCR reads again in MiXCR, with one record for every CDR3 protein. The sample includes over 450,000 distinct CDR3 sequences, about 11% of them seen just once. The sample also formed part of further work on T cells in Graves' hyperthyroidism and ophthalmopathy.

Sample: peripheral blood mononuclear cells (PBMCs), taken at new diagnosis, from a patient treated with antithyroid drugs. The receptors originated from a woman aged 25 to 45 with Graves disease. The CDR3 runs from the conserved cysteine through the conserved F or W. Each record gives: D gene, V gene, clone size, J gene, CDR3 protein, CDR3 DNA. A D gene is named only where the DNA matches it firmly. Rows give clone size only sometimes, using once, few, many, or a class for an expanded clone.

.	TRBV11-2	many	TRBJ2-7	CASSLVYRGLYEQYF	TGTGCCAGCAGCTTAGTGTATCGGGGGCTTTACGAGCAGTACTTC
.	TRBV6-2/TRBV6-3	few	TRBJ2-6	CASSPRQGANVLTF	TGTGCCAGCAGTCCACGGCAGGGGGCCAACGTCCTGACTTTC
TRBD1	TRBV6-1	few	TRBJ1-4	CASSPFRTGGRNEKLFF	TGTGCCAGCAGTCCGTTTAGGACAGGGGGACGTAATGAAAAACTGTTTTTT
.	TRBV20-1	many	TRBJ2-1	CSAPKAARYNEQFF	TGCAGTGCCCCAAAAGCGGCCAGGTACAATGAGCAGTTCTTC
.	TRBV9	many	TRBJ2-1	CASSVGGALGYNEQFF	TGTGCCAGCAGCGTAGGGGGGGCATTGGGGTACAATGAGCAGTTCTTC
TRBD1	TRBV19	many	TRBJ1-2	CASSTRDRGNYGYTF	TGTGCCAGTAGTACGCGGGACAGGGGGAACTATGGCTACACCTTC
.	TRBV3-1	many	TRBJ2-2	CASSRGTATGELFF	TGTGCCAGCAGTCGCGGGACAGCAACCGGGGAGCTGTTTTTT
.	TRBV12-5	many	TRBJ2-3	CASGPGQPRDTQYF	TGTGCTAGTGGTCCCGGACAGCCTCGGGATACGCAGTATTTT
.	TRBV7-9	many	TRBJ2-1	CASSSDGSYNEQFF	TGCGCCAGCAGCTCCGATGGCTCCTACAATGAGCAGTTCTTC
TRBD1	TRBV6-1	many	TRBJ1-1	CASRSPGQGIERFF	TGTGCCAGCAGGTCACCGGGACAGGGCATAGAAAGGTTCTTT
TRBD1	TRBV27	many	TRBJ2-2	CASSRFQDRAELFF	TGTGCCAGCAGTCGATTTCAAGACAGGGCCGAGCTGTTTTTT
.	TRBV28	.	TRBJ1-1	CASRTAKNTEAFF	TGTGCCAGCAGAACCGCAAAGAACACTGAAGCTTTCTTT
TRBD1	TRBV15	many	TRBJ1-2	CATSSDLRGQGGNYGYTF	TGTGCCACCAGCAGTGATCTACGAGGACAGGGGGGGAACTATGGCTACACCTTC
TRBD2	TRBV6-1	many	TRBJ2-7	CASRGAAGVSYEQYF	TGTGCCAGCCGCGGGGCCGCGGGAGTCAGCTACGAGCAGTACTTC
TRBD1	TRBV5-1	many	TRBJ1-1	CASSYVTGTGITEAFF	TGCGCCAGCAGCTATGTGACAGGGACAGGTATCACTGAAGCTTTCTTT
TRBD1	TRBV27	.	TRBJ1-1	CASSSGGLTEAFF	TGTGCCAGCAGTTCAGGGGGCCTTACTGAAGCTTTCTTT
TRBD1	TRBV20-1	.	TRBJ2-3	CSAGDRSSTDTQYF	TGCAGTGCTGGGGACAGGTCTAGCACAGATACGCAGTATTTT
.	TRBV11-1	.	TRBJ2-7	CASSPLPGGGVEQYF	TGTGCCAGCAGCCCCCTGCCTGGAGGCGGGGTCGAGCAGTACTTC
.	TRBV5-1	many	TRBJ1-6	CASRSEYNSPLHF	TGCGCCAGCAGATCAGAGTACAATTCACCCCTCCACTTT
.	TRBV5-1	many	TRBJ2-1	CASFQGYSYNEQFF	TGCGCCAGCTTCCAAGGGTACTCCTACAATGAGCAGTTCTTC
.	TRBV2	many	TRBJ2-4	CASGLGEIQYF	TGTGCCAGCGGACTGGGGGAAATTCAGTACTTC
.	TRBV18	.	TRBJ2-3	CASSPRGAQGSTDTQYF	TGTGCCAGCTCACCACGGGGAGCGCAGGGCTCTACAGATACGCAGTATTTT
TRBD1	TRBV7-9	many	TRBJ2-7	CASSSQDRAIYEQYF	TGTGCCAGCAGCTCCCAGGACAGGGCGATCTACGAGCAGTACTTC
.	TRBV20-1	many	TRBJ1-1	CSARVHRNTEAFF	TGCAGTGCTAGAGTACACAGGAACACTGAAGCTTTCTTT
.	TRBV20-1	many	TRBJ2-5	CSARDAGETQYF	TGCAGTGCTAGAGATGCGGGGGAGACCCAGTACTTC
.	TRBV19	once	TRBJ1-2	CASSINYGTENYGYTF	TGTGCCAGTAGTATCAATTACGGGACGGAAAACTATGGCTACACCTTC
.	TRBV15	few	TRBJ1-3	CATSRDPRPGAFGNTIYF	TGTGCCACCAGCAGAGATCCCCGTCCGGGGGCTTTTGGAAACACCATATATTTT
TRBD1	TRBV12-5	few	TRBJ2-1	CASGLSGQGVNEQFF	TGTGCTAGTGGTTTATCGGGACAGGGGGTGAATGAGCAGTTCTTC
.	TRBV19	.	TRBJ2-5	CASSITRVQETQYF	TGTGCCAGTAGTATCACCAGGGTTCAAGAGACCCAGTACTTC
.	TRBV6-2/TRBV6-3	.	TRBJ2-3	CASSYGLGRPSTDTQYF	TGTGCCAGCAGTTATGGCCTGGGTAGACCAAGCACAGATACGCAGTATTTT
.	TRBV30	few	TRBJ1-5	CAWKGQYSNQPQHF	TGTGCCTGGAAGGGACAATATAGCAATCAGCCCCAGCATTTT